This T cell receptor beta chain was observed in a study of shared T cell receptors in the human thymus. Looked up from germline, CDR1 is MDHEN and CDR2 is SYDVKM. J lost 6 bases, V lost 1 base, and 7 bases had no gene match. This CDR3 has 17 amino acids. Method: immunoSEQ multiplex PCR; TCRdb's copy keeps in-frame clones and lacks some. The sample shows hundreds of thousands of clones, approximately 88% of them seen only once. These data were likewise used in another study, on human thymus T cells.

The chain employs TRBV28 and TRBJ2-2; TRBD2 aligns across 11 bases. This receptor was obtained from a boy less than two years old with a congenital heart defect. Sequenced material: thymocytes. Here the CDR3 DNA reads TGTGCCAGCAGTTTATTAGCGGGAGGGCGCCCCCCCGGGGAGCTGTTTTTT. It translates to CASSLLAGGRPPGELFF.